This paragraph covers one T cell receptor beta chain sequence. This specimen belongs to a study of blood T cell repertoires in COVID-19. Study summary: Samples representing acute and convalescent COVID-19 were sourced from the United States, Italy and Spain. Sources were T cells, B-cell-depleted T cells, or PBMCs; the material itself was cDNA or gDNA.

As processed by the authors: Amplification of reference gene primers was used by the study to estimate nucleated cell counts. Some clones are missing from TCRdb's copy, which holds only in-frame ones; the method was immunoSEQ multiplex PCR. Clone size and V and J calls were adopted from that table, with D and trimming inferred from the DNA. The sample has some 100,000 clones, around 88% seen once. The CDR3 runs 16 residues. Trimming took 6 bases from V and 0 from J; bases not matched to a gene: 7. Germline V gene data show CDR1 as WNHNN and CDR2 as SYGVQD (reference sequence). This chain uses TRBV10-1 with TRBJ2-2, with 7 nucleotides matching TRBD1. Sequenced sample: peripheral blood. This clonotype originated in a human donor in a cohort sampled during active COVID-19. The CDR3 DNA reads TGCGCCAGCAGATCGGACAGGTTGACGAACACCGGGGAGCTGTTTTTT. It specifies CASRSDRLTNTGELFF.